This T cell receptor (beta chain) was identified during a study of technical replicates of blood from several donors. The CDR3 extends over 11 amino acids. The trim removed 9 bases at V and 7 bases at J, leaving 5 bases unmatched. The germline V gene encodes CDR1 MNHEY and CDR2 SVGAGI. A word on this clone: The same CDR3 is also encoded by other DNA sequences in this sample.

The assay was immunoSEQ multiplex PCR, and TCRdb's table has in-frame clones only and misses some. The sample contains some 77,000 clones, 90% to 95% of which appear only once. This chain uses TRBV6-5 with TRBJ1-1; 7 positions match TRBD1. This clonotype was obtained from a human donor in good health. The sequencing input was T cells isolated from PBMCs. The CDR3, as DNA: TGTGCCAGTAGACAGGGCTTTGAAGCTTTCTTT. Translating gives CASRQGFEAFF.